These 14 T cell receptor beta chains were all obtained from the same sample, sequenced in a study of T cells in Graves' hyperthyroidism and ophthalmopathy. TCR beta CDR3 sequences were amplified from RNA transcripts. The TCR CDR3 was amplified in a first-round RT-PCR using the HTBI primer set. One entry per CDR3 protein results from TCRdb running MiXCR on the multiplex PCR reads. The sample lists fewer than 750,000 distinct CDR3 sequences; under 60% were seen once. The sequencing sample was made of peripheral blood or thyroid tissue (not recorded which). These receptors were taken from a woman younger than 35 with Graves' hyperthyroidism.

The chain employs TRBV29-1 and TRBJ2-5; D uncertain. CDR3 length equals 14 residues. Trimming stripped 6 bases from V and 3 bases from J, with 17 bases between. Germline CDR1 SQVTM, CDR2 ANQGSEA. The CDR3 bases are TGCAGCGTGAGGAGACCCCGAAAGGAAGAGACCCAGTACTTC. Amino acids: CSVRRPRKEETQYF.

This chain uses TRBV5-1 with TRBJ1-4; D is perhaps TRBD1 (5 bases). With 4 bases removed from V and 6 bases from J, the gap between germline ends came to 16 bases. CDR1 SGHRS and CDR2 YFSETQ come from the germline V gene. This CDR3 region has 15 residues. This chain's CDR3 is CASSPALLGDEKLFF. The CDR3 nucleotides are TGCGCCAGCAGCCCGGCCCTTTTGGGGGATGAAAAACTGTTTTTT.

This clonotype showed up many times. V usage is TRBV4-3 and J usage is TRBJ2-7, with D unclear. CDR1 LGHNA and CDR2 YSLEER come from the germline V gene. Deletions cut 4 bases from V and 2 bases from J, with 18 bases between. This CDR3 is 16 amino acids long. Here the CDR3 reads CASSLPNWQVAYEQYF. The DNA of the CDR3 is TGCGCCAGCAGCCTTCCGAACTGGCAGGTGGCCTACGAGCAGTACTTC.

The genes are TRBV29-1 and TRBJ2-7; D is perhaps TRBD2 (6 bases). Germline lookup yields CDR1 SQVTM and CDR2 ANQGSEA. The CDR3 extends over 12 amino acids. With 8 bases removed from V and 3 bases from J, the gap between germline ends came to 14 bases. The CDR3 nucleotides read TGCAGCTTACAGACTAGGGTCTACGAGCAGTACTTC. This translates into CSLQTRVYEQYF.

The chain employs TRBV20-1 and TRBJ2-3; D is perhaps TRBD2 (6 bases). This CDR3 has 17 residues. Trimming stripped 2 bases from V and 0 bases from J, with 18 bases between. CDR1 is DFQATT, CDR2 SNEGSKA, per germline (reference sequence). CDR3: CSARWREAVPSTDTQYF. CDR3 coding DNA: TGCAGTGCTAGATGGAGGGAGGCCGTTCCTAGCACAGATACGCAGTATTTT.

This clonotype has ten or more counts. This rearrangement joins TRBV12-3 or TRBV12-4 to TRBJ1-5; 9 bases fit TRBD1. V was pared by 5 bases and J by 9 bases, with 8 bases of the junction left unmatched. CDR3 size: 14 residues. The CDR3 reads CASSEGTGRRPQHF. The DNA for the CDR3 is TGTGCCAGCAGTGAAGGGACAGGGCGAAGGCCCCAGCATTTT.

This clonotype was detected only a few times. The chain is built from TRBV9 and TRBJ2-3, with TRBD2 matching 10 bases. Germline trimming cut 4 bases from V and 5 bases from J; bases unmatched to any gene: 7. The CDR3 runs 15 residues. The germline V gene has CDR1 SGDLS and CDR2 YYNGEE. The CDR3 coding sequence is TGTGCCAGCAGCCTTCTAGCGGGAGCGGAAGATACGCAGTATTTT. Its translation is CASSLLAGAEDTQYF.

V gene TRBV6-4 combines with J gene TRBJ2-2, with TRBD2 matching over 12 bases. The length of the CDR3 is 16 residues. Trimming took 6 bases from V and 0 from J; bases not matched to a gene: 2. Germline V gene lookup returns CDR1 MRHNA and CDR2 SNTAGT. The CDR3, as DNA: TGTGCCAGCAGAGGACTAGCGGGGCCGAACACCGGGGAGCTGTTTTTT. Translation gives CASRGLAGPNTGELFF.

Comments on this clonotype: This may come from a read error, since a much larger clone is one base off. This rearrangement joins TRBV5-8 to TRBJ2-5, with 10 bases identical to TRBD1. The germline CDR1 and CDR2 sequences are SGHTS and YDEGEE. V lost 4 bases and J lost 5; bases outside the gene matches: 8. CDR3 size: 15 residues. The CDR3 nucleotides read TGTGCCAGCAGCCTCGGGACAGGGGTTTCTGAGACCCAGTACTTC. Translation: CASSLGTGVSETQYF.

This clonotype was counted a single time. The rearrangement links TRBV11-2 to TRBJ2-6; D is ambiguous. V gave up 6 bases and J gave up 4 bases, with 10 bases separating them. The CDR3 sequence is 14 residues long. In germline, CDR1 is SGHAT, CDR2 FQNNGV. CDR3 coding DNA: TGTGCCAGCAGAGTAGATCGGGGGGCCAACGTCCTGACTTTC. Its translation: CASRVDRGANVLTF. Combining the CDR3 with reference TRBV11-2 and TRBJ2-6 gives the whole variable domain EAGVAQSPRYKIIEKRQSVAFWCNPISGHATLYWYQQILGQGPKLLIQFQNNGVVDDSQLPKDRFSAERLKGVDSTLKIQPAKLEDSAVYLCASRVDRGANVLTFGAGSRLTVL.

This clonotype was found a few times. The chain carries TRBV24-1 and TRBJ1-1, with no clear D. Germline V gene lookup returns CDR1 KGHDR and CDR2 SFDVKD. V lost 8 bases and J 1 base, leaving 7 bases between the germline ends. The CDR3 has 12 residues. Here the CDR3 reads CATMSGNTEAFF. The CDR3 region has the DNA TGTGCCACCATGTCCGGGAACACTGAAGCTTTCTTT.

The chain employs TRBV12-5 and TRBJ2-3; unclear D gene. From germline, CDR1 is LGHNT and CDR2 FRNRAP. Trimming pared 0 bases from V and 3 bases from J, leaving 13 bases between. CDR3 length: 16 amino acids. The CDR3 coding sequence is TGTGCTAGTGGTTTGGTACAACTCTTAGGAACAGATACGCAGTATTTT. As protein: CASGLVQLLGTDTQYF.

This clonotype has a single count. The chain combines TRBV15 with TRBJ1-5; D is uncertain. Germline V lookup: CDR1 LNHNV, CDR2 YYDKDF (reference sequence). The germline V and J ends were trimmed by 1 base and 11 bases, with 18 bases remaining between them. This CDR3 spans 15 amino acids. The CDR3 sequence: CATSRGQNAQETQHF. The CDR3 bases are TGTGCCACCAGCAGAGGACAAAACGCCCAAGAGACCCAGCATTTT.

V and J are TRBV5-4 and TRBJ1-5; 9 bases fit TRBD1. V shed 0 bases and J 11 bases; nucleotides not matched to a gene: 12. The CDR3 is 16 amino acids. Germline CDR1 SGHNT, CDR2 YYREEE (reference sequence). CDR3 nucleotide sequence: TGTGCCAGCAGCTTGGGGATCGACAGGGGGGATGAGACCCAGCATTTT. It encodes CASSLGIDRGDETQHF.